A selection of T cell receptor beta chains follows, all from one sample in a study of blood T cells in healthy people across ages. Each CDR3 protein gets one entry after TCRdb re-called the 5' RACE reads with MiXCR. The sample yields 1.5 million to 2 million distinct CDR3 sequences, 49% seen once. Sequenced: blood. These receptor sequences come from a woman aged 35 to 49 in good health. CDR3s include the opening cysteine and the closing phenylalanine or tryptophan. D genes are given only for firm matches. A row's size may be missing; if present it is once, few, many or a size class.

size	V	D	J	length	DNA	CDR3
NA	TRBV28	TRBD2	TRBJ2-1	17	TGTGCCAGCAGACCTACTAGCGGGGGCCGCTCCTACAATGAGCAGTTCTTC	CASRPTSGGRSYNEQFF
NA	TRBV27	NA	TRBJ1-1	15	TGTGCCAGCAGTAATATAAACAGGTTGAACACTGAAGCTTTCTTT	CASSNINRLNTEAFF
NA	TRBV27	NA	TRBJ2-5	15	TGTGCCAGCAGTCCTAAGGCCGGATACCAAGAGACCCAGTACTTC	CASSPKAGYQETQYF
NA	TRBV5-5	TRBD1	TRBJ2-7	15	TGTGCCAGCAGCACACCGGGACAGGCGCCCTACGAGCAGTACTTC	CASSTPGQAPYEQYF
NA	TRBV12-3/TRBV12-4	NA	TRBJ2-7	11	TGTGCCTGCAGTTCCATGGGCGAGCAGTACTTC	CACSSMGEQYF
few	TRBV9	TRBD2	TRBJ2-3	15	TGTGCCAGCAGCGTGCTAGCGGGGACCACAGATGCGCAGTATTTT	CASSVLAGTTDAQYF
NA	TRBV20-1	TRBD2	TRBJ2-2	15	TGCAGTGCTAGAGGCGCTAGCGGGAACACCGGGGAGCTGTTTTTT	CSARGASGNTGELFF
NA	TRBV10-3	NA	TRBJ2-3	13	TGTGCCATCAGTGAGGATCGCACAGATACGCAGTATTTT	CAISEDRTDTQYF
NA	TRBV13	NA	TRBJ2-3	12	TGTGCCAGCAGCTTATCCGGGGATGCGCAGTATTTT	CASSLSGDAQYF
NA	TRBV12-3/TRBV12-4	NA	TRBJ1-4	15	TGTGCCAGCAGTTTTTCCCTGGAATATAATGAAAAACTGTTTTTT	CASSFSLEYNEKLFF
few	TRBV5-5	NA	TRBJ2-1	14	TGTGCCAGCAGCTTGGTTGGGGAGGTCGGTGAGCAGTTCTTC	CASSLVGEVGEQFF
NA	TRBV20-1	NA	TRBJ1-2	15	TGCAGTGCTGGAGCCCCCTCCGGACTCCACTATGGCTACACCTTC	CSAGAPSGLHYGYTF